The entry below describes one T cell receptor (beta chain). In the original workflow: How many nucleated cells were present was estimated from reference gene primer amplification. TCRdb's copy holds only in-frame clones and misses some; the assay was immunoSEQ multiplex PCR. That table supplies the V and J calls and clone size; D and trimming were determined from the DNA. Found here are approximately 110,000 clones, approximately 69% of them singletons; the top ten hold approximately 6.3%. V shed 6 bases, J shed 7 bases, and the junction held 7 bases outside the gene matches. CDR1 is MNHEY and CDR2 is SVGAGI in the germline V gene. The CDR3 covers 14 residues. The sample comes from a study of blood T cell repertoires in COVID-19. Study details: The origin of the acute and convalescent COVID-19 samples was the United States, Italy and Spain. In each case, the material was cDNA or gDNA derived from T cells, B-cell-depleted T cells, or PBMCs.

The chain employs TRBV6-5 and TRBJ1-3, with 9 bases identical to TRBD1. Sequences were obtained from peripheral blood. The sequence came from a man of 80 years or more with acute or convalescent COVID-19. DNA of the CDR3: TGTGCCAGCAGCGACAGGGGGGGATACAACACCATATATTTT. Its translation: CASSDRGGYNTIYF.